Below are 17 T cell receptor beta chains sequenced from a single sample in a study of identical twins. Using its own MiXCR run on the 5' RACE reads, TCRdb lists one record per CDR3 protein. The data show about 570,000 distinct CDR3 sequences, 7.5% to 10% seen once. These data also formed part of another study, on yellow fever vaccine responses in identical twins.

Sample: PBMCs. All receptors come from a woman younger than 35 in good health.

This rearrangement joins TRBV9 to TRBJ2-1, with D possibly TRBD2 on 7 matching bases. The CDR3 loop spans 17 amino acids. Per the germline V gene, CDR1 is SGDLS and CDR2 is YYNGEE. V lost 3 bases and J 2 bases, leaving 18 bases between the germline ends. CDR3 DNA sequence: TGTGCCAGCAGCGAGGAAAGGGGGGGGGCTACCTACAATGAGCAGTTCTTC. Protein sequence: CASSEERGGATYNEQFF.

This clonotype was seen only a few times. CDR3 nucleotides: TGCAGCGTTGAGGGTATAGATACGCAGTATTTT. This codes for CSVEGIDTQYF. This rearrangement joins TRBV29-1 to TRBJ2-3, with D unclear. There are 11 residues in the CDR3. Trimming stripped 3 bases from V and 5 bases from J, with 6 bases between. Germline lookup yields CDR1 SQVTM and CDR2 ANQGSEA.

This clonotype showed up many times. The V gene is TRBV7-9, the J gene TRBJ2-1; D might be TRBD2 (5 bases). V was cut by 6 bases and J by 4 bases, with 10 bases left in between. Germline V gene data show CDR1 as SEHNR and CDR2 as FQNEAQ (reference sequence). The CDR3 runs to 13 residues. CDR3: CASSYGEYNEQFF. DNA of the CDR3: TGTGCCAGCAGTTACGGGGAATACAATGAGCAGTTCTTC.

This chain links TRBV20-1 with TRBJ2-3, with TRBD2 identical over 7 bases. The CDR3 is 14 amino acids. CDR1 is DFQATT, CDR2 SNEGSKA, per germline (reference sequence). Unmatched junction bases numbered 4, after V lost 4 bases and J lost 0 bases. CDR3 sequence reads: CSAKRGSSTDTQYF. The CDR3 DNA sequence: TGCAGTGCTAAGCGGGGATCTAGCACAGATACGCAGTATTTT.

The rearrangement links TRBV28 to TRBJ2-7, with TRBD2 matching 8 bases. CDR3 length equals 14 residues. The V and J ends lost 8 bases and 4 bases, in that order; junction bases with no gene match: 10. In germline, CDR1 is MDHEN, CDR2 SYDVKM. This chain's CDR3 is CASHGLREAYEQYF. CDR3 coding DNA: TGTGCCAGCCACGGCTTGCGGGAGGCATACGAGCAGTACTTC.

This clonotype occurred many times. The gene calls are TRBV5-1 and TRBJ2-2; D gene unclear. CDR3 length: 17 residues. Trimming pared 3 bases from V and 2 bases from J, leaving 17 bases between. Germline V gives CDR1 SGHRS, CDR2 YFSETQ. CDR3 nucleotides: TGCGCCAGCAGCTCCCCAATGGGCCCTACCAACACCGGGGAGCTGTTTTTT. Translating it yields CASSSPMGPTNTGELFF.

This clonotype has more than one count but fewer than ten. V usage is TRBV7-9 and J usage is TRBJ2-7; no clear D gene. V lost 1 base and J 5 bases, leaving 9 bases between the germline ends. The CDR3 spans 13 residues. The germline CDR1 and CDR2 sequences are SEHNR and FQNEAQ (reference sequence). The CDR3 DNA reads as TGTGCCAGCAGCTTAGAAGCTCTCCACGAGCAGTACTTC. This sequence encodes CASSLEALHEQYF.

The J gene is TRBJ1-1, the V gene TRBV7-8; TRBD1 aligns across 7 bases. Germline V CDR1 and CDR2: SGHVS, FQNEAQ. Trimming removed 1 base from V and 0 bases from J; junction bases left unmatched: 11. The CDR3 is 18 amino acids. CDR3 region: CASSLVTPDRIMNTEAFF. The DNA of the CDR3 is TGTGCCAGCAGCTTAGTAACCCCGGACAGGATTATGAACACTGAAGCTTTCTTT.

This sequence joins TRBV12-3 or TRBV12-4 and TRBJ2-1; no reliable D call. The CDR3 runs 12 residues. V lost 7 bases to trimming and J lost 5 bases, with 9 bases between them. CDR3 residues: CASTPVDNEQFF. In DNA form, the CDR3 reads TGTGCCAGCACCCCGGTTGACAATGAGCAGTTCTTC.

Ten or more counts support this clonotype. The J gene is TRBJ2-3, the V gene TRBV7-9; D not certain. The CDR3 covers 13 residues. Germline values: CDR1 SEHNR, CDR2 FQNEAQ (reference sequence). Trimming removed 7 bases at V and 2 bases at J, with 10 bases between. The CDR3 DNA sequence: TGTGCCAGCACCAGCAGAACCACAGATACGCAGTATTTT. Protein sequence: CASTSRTTDTQYF.

This clonotype was seen a handful of times. The chain employs TRBV5-1 and TRBJ2-2, with TRBD1 as a possible D gene (6 bases). Germline CDR1 SGHRS, CDR2 YFSETQ. This CDR3 has 15 amino acids. Trimming removed 4 bases from V and 1 base from J, with 11 bases in between. The CDR3 sequence: CASSDRTLNTGELFF. The DNA for the CDR3 is TGCGCCAGCAGCGACAGGACCCTGAACACCGGGGAGCTGTTTTTT.

The CDR3 region has the DNA TGCGCCAGCAGCTTGTCATGGGAGCGCACTGAAGCTTTCTTT. Encoded protein: CASSLSWERTEAFF. V is TRBV5-1 and J is TRBJ1-1; D not resolved. The CDR3 contains 14 residues. V was cut by 1 base and J by 4 bases, with 11 bases left in between. CDR1 is SGHRS, CDR2 YFSETQ, per germline.

V usage is TRBV7-9 and J usage is TRBJ1-1; maybe TRBD1 (5 bases). The V gene's germline CDR1 is SEHNR and CDR2 FQNEAQ (reference sequence). V was cut by 0 bases and J by 2 bases, with 10 bases left in between. The CDR3 extends over 15 amino acids. CDR3: CASSLAFGGNTEAFF. CDR3 DNA sequence: TGTGCCAGCAGCTTAGCGTTTGGGGGTAACACTGAAGCTTTCTTT.

J is TRBJ2-3 and V is TRBV4-1; D gene ambiguous. The CDR3 extends over 13 amino acids. V dropped 10 bases and J dropped 1 base, with 12 bases sitting between them. In germline, CDR1 is MGHRA, CDR2 YSYEKL. The CDR3 sequence is CATLNPRTDTQYF. CDR3 in DNA: TGCGCCACCCTTAACCCTCGCACAGATACGCAGTATTTT.

This clonotype was seen more than once but under ten times. This rearrangement joins TRBV6-1 to TRBJ2-7, with D hard to call. Germline values: CDR1 MNHNS, CDR2 SASEGT. V lost 3 bases, J lost 2 bases, and 11 bases lay in between. The CDR3 has 14 residues. CDR3 sequence reads: CASSDWGQTYEQYF. CDR3 nucleotides: TGTGCCAGCAGTGATTGGGGTCAAACCTACGAGCAGTACTTC.

This clonotype was counted a few times. The rearrangement uses TRBV2 and TRBJ2-7; D possibly corresponds to TRBD1 (6 bases). CDR1 SNHLY and CDR2 FYNNEI come from the germline V gene. The V gene lost 11 bases and the J gene lost 5 bases, with 16 bases spanning the gap. This CDR3 is 12 amino acids long. The CDR3 nucleotides read TGTGCCGGATCTCTACAGGGCCACGAGCAGTACTTC. Protein: CAGSLQGHEQYF.

This clonotype has more than one count but fewer than ten. The chain couples TRBV5-1 to TRBJ2-5, with 9 bases that match TRBD1. CDR1 and CDR2 (germline): SGHRS, YFSETQ. The V and J ends lost 4 bases and 4 bases, in that order; junction bases with no gene match: 5. The CDR3 totals 14 residues. The CDR3, as DNA: TGCGCCAGCAGCACTGGACAGGGGTCAGAGACCCAGTACTTC. Translating gives CASSTGQGSETQYF. Complete variable domain (other parts from reference TRBV5-1 and TRBJ2-5): KAGVTQTPRYLIKTRGQQVTLSCSPISGHRSVSWYQQTPGQGLQFLFEYFSETQRNKGNFPGRFSGRQFSNSRSEMNVSTLELGDSALYLCASSTGQGSETQYFGPGTRLLVL.